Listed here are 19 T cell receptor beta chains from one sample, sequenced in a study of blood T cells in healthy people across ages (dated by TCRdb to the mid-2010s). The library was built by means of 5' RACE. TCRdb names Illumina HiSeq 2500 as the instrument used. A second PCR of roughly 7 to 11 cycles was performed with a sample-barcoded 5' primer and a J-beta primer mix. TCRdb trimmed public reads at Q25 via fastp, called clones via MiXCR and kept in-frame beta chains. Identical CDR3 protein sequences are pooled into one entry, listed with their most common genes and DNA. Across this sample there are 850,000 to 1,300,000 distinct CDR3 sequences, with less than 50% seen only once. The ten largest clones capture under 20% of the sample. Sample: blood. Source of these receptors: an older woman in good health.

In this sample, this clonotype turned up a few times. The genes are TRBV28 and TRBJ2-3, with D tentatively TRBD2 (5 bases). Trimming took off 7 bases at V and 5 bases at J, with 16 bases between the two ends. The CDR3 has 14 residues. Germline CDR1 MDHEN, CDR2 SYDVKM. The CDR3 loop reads CASNSRGGIDTQYF. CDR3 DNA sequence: TGTGCCAGCAATTCAAGAGGAGGAATAGATACGCAGTATTTT.

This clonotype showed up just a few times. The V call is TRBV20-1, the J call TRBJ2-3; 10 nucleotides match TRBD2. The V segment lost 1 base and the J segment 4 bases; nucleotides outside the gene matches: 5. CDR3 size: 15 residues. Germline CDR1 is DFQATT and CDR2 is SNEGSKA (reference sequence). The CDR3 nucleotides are TGCAGTGCTAGAGCGGGGAGCGGGAGGGCAGATACGCAGTATTTT. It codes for CSARAGSGRADTQYF.

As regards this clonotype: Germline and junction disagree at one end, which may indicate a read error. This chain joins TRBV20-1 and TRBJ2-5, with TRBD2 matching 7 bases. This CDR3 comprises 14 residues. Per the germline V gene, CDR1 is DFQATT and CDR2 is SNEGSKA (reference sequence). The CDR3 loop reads CGARLSGPGNEQYF. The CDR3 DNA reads TGCGGTGCTAGGCTTAGCGGGCCTGGTAATGAGCAGTACTTC.

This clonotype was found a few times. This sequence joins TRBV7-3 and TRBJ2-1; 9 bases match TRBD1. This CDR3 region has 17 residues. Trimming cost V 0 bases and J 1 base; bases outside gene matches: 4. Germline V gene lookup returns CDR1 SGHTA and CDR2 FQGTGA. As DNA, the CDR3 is TGTGCCAGCAGCTTAACGGGCGGGACAGGGTCCTACAATGAGCAGTTCTTC. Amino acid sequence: CASSLTGGTGSYNEQFF. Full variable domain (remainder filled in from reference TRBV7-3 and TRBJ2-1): GAGVSQTPSNKVTEKGKYVELRCDPISGHTALYWYRQSLGQGPEFLIYFQGTGAADDSGLPNDRFFAVRPEGSVSTLKIQRTERGDSAVYLCASSLTGGTGSYNEQFFGPGTRLTVL.

CDR3 nucleotides: TGCAGGGCGCTTAGCAATCAGCCCCAGCATTTT. Its translation is CRALSNQPQHF. V and J are TRBV20-1 and TRBJ1-5, with D uncertain. Germline V lookup: CDR1 DFQATT, CDR2 SNEGSKA (reference sequence). This CDR3 has 11 amino acids.

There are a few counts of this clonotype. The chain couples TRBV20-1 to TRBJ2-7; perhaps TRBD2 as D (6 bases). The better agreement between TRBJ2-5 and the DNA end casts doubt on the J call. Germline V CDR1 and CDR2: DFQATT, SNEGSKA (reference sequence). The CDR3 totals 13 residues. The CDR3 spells CSARGQGGATQYF. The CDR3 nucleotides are TGCAGTGCTAGAGGTCAGGGCGGGGCGACCCAGTACTTC.

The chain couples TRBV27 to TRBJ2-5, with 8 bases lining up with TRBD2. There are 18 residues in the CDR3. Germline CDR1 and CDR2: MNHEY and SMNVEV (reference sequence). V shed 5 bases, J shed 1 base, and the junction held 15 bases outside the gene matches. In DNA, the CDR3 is TGTGCCAGCAGTCCCCTCCCCGGGAGGGGAGGGCCCCAAGAGACCCAGTACTTC. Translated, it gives CASSPLPGRGGPQETQYF.

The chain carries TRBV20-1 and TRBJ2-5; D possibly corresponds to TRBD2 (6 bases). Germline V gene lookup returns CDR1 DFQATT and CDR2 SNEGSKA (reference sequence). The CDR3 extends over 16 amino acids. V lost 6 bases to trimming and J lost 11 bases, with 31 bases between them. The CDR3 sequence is CSARNSGAGRANEQYF. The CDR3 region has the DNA TGCAGTGCCCGAAACTCTGGAGCGGGCAGGGCGAATGAGCAGTACTTC.

CDR3 residues: CASSFRDTYYEQYF. CDR3 bases: TGTGCCAGCAGTTTTCGTGACACTTACTACGAGCAGTACTTC. This chain links TRBV28 with TRBJ2-7; no definite D call. V was shortened by 3 bases and J by 3 bases, with 12 bases between the two germline ends. Germline lookup yields CDR1 MDHEN and CDR2 SYDVKM. The CDR3 covers 14 residues.

The CDR3 loop reads CASSLVGGAYNEQYF. The CDR3 DNA follows: TGTGCCAGCAGCTTAGTCGGTGGGGCATACAATGAACAGTACTTC. This sequence joins TRBV7-6 and TRBJ2-5, with D perhaps matching TRBD1 (5 bases). Deletions cut 1 base from V and 11 bases from J, with 20 bases between. The V gene's germline CDR1 is SGHVS and CDR2 FNYEAQ. The CDR3 sequence is 15 residues long.

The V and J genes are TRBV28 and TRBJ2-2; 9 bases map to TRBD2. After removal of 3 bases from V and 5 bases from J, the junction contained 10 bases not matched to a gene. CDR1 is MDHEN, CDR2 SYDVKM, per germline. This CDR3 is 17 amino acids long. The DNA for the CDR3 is TGTGCCAGCAGTTTTGGATTGGCGGGAGGGAAAACCGGGGAGCTGTTTTTT. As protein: CASSFGLAGGKTGELFF.

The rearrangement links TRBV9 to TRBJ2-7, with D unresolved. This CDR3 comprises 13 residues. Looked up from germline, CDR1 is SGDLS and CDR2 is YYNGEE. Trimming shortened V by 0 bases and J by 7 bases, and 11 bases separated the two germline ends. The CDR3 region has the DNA TGTGCCAGCAGCGTAGCGATGGAGAATGAGCAGTACTTC. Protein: CASSVAMENEQYF.

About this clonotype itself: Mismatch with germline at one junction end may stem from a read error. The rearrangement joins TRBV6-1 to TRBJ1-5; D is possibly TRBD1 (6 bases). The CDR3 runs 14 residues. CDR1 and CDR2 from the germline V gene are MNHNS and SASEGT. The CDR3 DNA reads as TGTGCCAGCAGTGCGTCTCACAGGGCCCAGCTCCAGCATTTT. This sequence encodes CASSASHRAQLQHF.

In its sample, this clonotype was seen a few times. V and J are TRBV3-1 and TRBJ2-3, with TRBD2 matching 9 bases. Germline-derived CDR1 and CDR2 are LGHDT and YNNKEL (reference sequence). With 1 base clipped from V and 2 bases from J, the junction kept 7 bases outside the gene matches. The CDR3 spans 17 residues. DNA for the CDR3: TGTGCCAGCAGCCAAGCGCCGACTAGCGGAGCCACAGATACGCAGTATTTT. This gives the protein CASSQAPTSGATDTQYF.

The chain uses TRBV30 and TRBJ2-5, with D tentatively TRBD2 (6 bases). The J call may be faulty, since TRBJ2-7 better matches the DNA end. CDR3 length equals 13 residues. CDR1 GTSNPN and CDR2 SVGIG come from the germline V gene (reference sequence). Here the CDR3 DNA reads TGTGCCTGGAGTGCGGGGGTCCTAGGCGAGCAGTACTTC. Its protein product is CAWSAGVLGEQYF.

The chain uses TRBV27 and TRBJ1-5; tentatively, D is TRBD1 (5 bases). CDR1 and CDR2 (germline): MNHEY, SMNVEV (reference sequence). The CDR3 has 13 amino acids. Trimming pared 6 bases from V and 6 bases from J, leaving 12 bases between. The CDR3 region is CASSLKGFQPQHF. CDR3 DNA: TGTGCCAGCAGCTTAAAGGGGTTTCAGCCCCAGCATTTT.

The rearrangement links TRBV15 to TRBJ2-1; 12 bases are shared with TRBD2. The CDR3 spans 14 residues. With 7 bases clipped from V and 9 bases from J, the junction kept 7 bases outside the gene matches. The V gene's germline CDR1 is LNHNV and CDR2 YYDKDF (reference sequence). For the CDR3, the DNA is TGTGCCACCAATAGACTAGCGGGAGAAGGTGAGCAGTTCTTC. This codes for CATNRLAGEGEQFF.

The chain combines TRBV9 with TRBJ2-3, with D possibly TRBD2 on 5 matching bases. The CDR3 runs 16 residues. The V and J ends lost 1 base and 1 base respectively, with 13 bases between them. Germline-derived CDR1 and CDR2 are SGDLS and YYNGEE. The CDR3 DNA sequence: TGTGCCAGCAGCGTACGAGCGGACGGACGCACAGATACGCAGTATTTT. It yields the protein CASSVRADGRTDTQYF.

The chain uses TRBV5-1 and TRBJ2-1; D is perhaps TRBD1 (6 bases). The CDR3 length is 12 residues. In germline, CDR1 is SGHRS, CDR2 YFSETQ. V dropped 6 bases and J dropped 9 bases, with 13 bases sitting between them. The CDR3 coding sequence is TGCGCCAGCACGGGACAAGACAGTGAGCAGTTCTTC. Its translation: CASTGQDSEQFF.